These 20 T cell receptor beta chains share one sample of origin, sequenced in a study of cytomegalovirus exposure and HLA in healthy donors. Researchers ran the PCR with 60 Vbeta and 13 Jbeta primers. Method: immunoSEQ multiplex PCR; TCRdb's copy keeps in-frame clones and lacks some. The table lists 200,000 or so clones, roughly four fifths of them singletons. Material: PBMCs. The receptors stem from a woman between 18 and 29 years old in good health and CMV-seronegative.

The genes are TRBV6-6 and TRBJ1-3; perhaps TRBD1 as D (5 bases). Germline V gene sequence: CDR1 MNHNY, CDR2 SVGAGI (reference sequence). The ends were cut back, 7 bases at V and 8 bases at J, with 15 bases in the middle. This CDR3 contains 13 residues. Here the CDR3 DNA reads TGTGCCAGCATCAACGGAGGGGAAGACACCATATATTTT. It translates to CASINGGEDTIYF.

This clone was found a few times. The V gene is TRBV4-2, the J gene TRBJ1-2; 7 bases are a match to TRBD1. Looked up from germline, CDR1 is LGHNA and CDR2 is YNFKEQ. The length of the CDR3 is 14 residues. Trimming at V came to 4 bases and at J to 6 bases, leaving 8 bases not matched to a gene. The DNA of the CDR3 is TGTGCCAGCAGCCCCCTGAGTGACAGGGATGGCTACACCTTC. It is translated as CASSPLSDRDGYTF.

CDR3 in amino acids: CASSQGSGQYEQYF. DNA of the CDR3: TGCGCCAGCAGCCAAGGGTCAGGCCAGTACGAGCAGTACTTC. V and J are TRBV4-1 and TRBJ2-5; D not resolved. The DNA end favors TRBJ2-7, so the J call may be wrong. The CDR3 sequence is 14 residues long. The germline V gene has CDR1 MGHRA and CDR2 YSYEKL.

The chain is built from TRBV2 and TRBJ2-5; 12 bases are a match to TRBD1. V dropped 1 base and J dropped 4; count of bases not matched to a gene: 4. Germline CDR1 and CDR2: SNHLY and FYNNEI. The CDR3 covers 16 residues. The CDR3 DNA sequence: TGTGCCAGCAGTGAAGTTGGGACAGGGGGCACAGAGACCCAGTACTTC. Protein sequence: CASSEVGTGGTETQYF.

The chain couples TRBV4-2 to TRBJ1-3; D gene ambiguous. Germline-derived CDR1 and CDR2 are LGHNA and YNFKEQ. V was clipped by 3 bases and J by 0 bases, with 9 bases between them. This CDR3 region has 15 residues. CDR3 bases: TGTGCCAGCAGCCAGCCAGACTCCTCTGGAAACACCATATATTTT. Protein sequence: CASSQPDSSGNTIYF.

The V and J genes are TRBV6-4 and TRBJ1-2; 10 bases are a match to TRBD1. V gave up 2 bases and J gave up 4 bases; unmatched junction bases: 10. The germline CDR1 and CDR2 sequences are MRHNA and SNTAGT. The CDR3 is made up of 17 amino acids. The DNA of the CDR3 is TGTGCCAGCAGTGACAGCGGGACAGGGGATCATGCCTATGGCTACACCTTC. Its translation is CASSDSGTGDHAYGYTF.

The V call is TRBV29-1, the J call TRBJ2-7; perhaps TRBD2 as D (6 bases). CDR1 and CDR2 from the germline V gene are SQVTM and ANQGSEA. V lost 4 bases to trimming and J lost 2 bases, with 9 bases between them. There are 12 residues in the CDR3. CDR3 sequence: CSVGGGPYEQYF. The CDR3 region has the DNA TGCAGCGTTGGGGGAGGCCCCTACGAGCAGTACTTC.

This chain joins TRBV7-6 and TRBJ2-1; 9 bases align to TRBD2. From germline, CDR1 is SGHVS and CDR2 FNYEAQ. V trimming: 4 bases; J trimming: 6 bases; junction bases outside the gene matches: 7. This CDR3 region has 15 residues. The CDR3 DNA reads as TGTGCCAGCAGCTCCTTAGCGGGAGTGAGCAATGAGCAGTTCTTC. It specifies CASSSLAGVSNEQFF.

The J gene is TRBJ2-1, the V gene TRBV11-2, with 9 bases lining up with TRBD2. This CDR3 region has 15 residues. Germline V gives CDR1 SGHAT, CDR2 FQNNGV. J gave up 4 bases and V 4 bases, and 5 bases lay outside the gene matches. The CDR3 nucleotides read TGTGCCAGCAGCTCACGGACTAGCGTATACAATGAGCAGTTCTTC. Translation: CASSSRTSVYNEQFF.

This chain uses TRBV28 with TRBJ2-5; 7 positions agree with TRBD2. There are 15 residues in the CDR3. Germline V gene lookup returns CDR1 MDHEN and CDR2 SYDVKM. Trimming removed 3 bases from V and 1 base from J; junction bases left unmatched: 5. The CDR3 here is CASSFWGRAQETQYF. The CDR3 region has the DNA TGTGCCAGCAGTTTTTGGGGGAGGGCCCAAGAGACCCAGTACTTC.

This rearrangement joins TRBV7-6 to TRBJ1-5; weak D call: TRBD1 (6 bases). The germline CDR1 and CDR2 sequences are SGHVS and FNYEAQ. The CDR3 spans 14 residues. The V end lost 6 bases, the J end lost 6 bases, and 15 bases lay between the germline ends. Here the CDR3 DNA reads TGTGCCAGCAGTCCAACAGGGTCGGGTCAGCCCCAGCATTTT. This translates into CASSPTGSGQPQHF.

V and J are TRBV2 and TRBJ2-2, with 8 nucleotides matching TRBD1. Per germline, CDR1 SNHLY and CDR2 FYNNEI. Germline trimming cut 3 bases from V and 6 bases from J; bases unmatched to any gene: 6. This CDR3 contains 15 residues. In DNA, the CDR3 is TGTGCCAGCAGTGAGCAGGGGGCGAGTTCCGGGGAGCTGTTTTTT. As protein: CASSEQGASSGELFF. Full variable domain (missing parts from reference TRBV2 and TRBJ2-2): EPEVTQTPSHQVTQMGQEVILRCVPISNHLYFYWYRQILGQKVEFLVSFYNNEISEKSEIFDDQFSVERPDGSNFTLKIRSTKLEDSAMYFCASSEQGASSGELFFGEGSRLTVL.

As concerns this clone: The junction differs from germline at one of its ends, possibly a read error. This chain connects TRBV27 to TRBJ2-7; 9 bases fit TRBD1. In germline, CDR1 is MNHEY, CDR2 SMNVEV (reference sequence). CDR3 length: 13 amino acids. DNA for the CDR3: TGTGTCAGCAGTTTCGGGACAGGGTACGAGCAGTACTTC. Amino acids: CVSSFGTGYEQYF.

The chain has TRBV18 and TRBJ1-1; 7 nucleotides agree with TRBD1. The germline V gene has CDR1 KGHSH and CDR2 LQKENI. This CDR3 contains 14 residues. V shed 6 bases, J shed 0 bases, and the junction held 4 bases outside the gene matches. CDR3 sequence (DNA): TGTGCCAGCTCTCCGACAGGGCTGAACACTGAAGCTTTCTTT. It yields the protein CASSPTGLNTEAFF.

The rearrangement joins TRBV5-4 to TRBJ2-7; D is undetermined. CDR1 is SGHNT and CDR2 is YYREEE in the germline V gene (reference sequence). Trimming removed 4 bases from V and 0 bases from J, with 11 bases in between. This CDR3 has 14 residues. The CDR3 spells CASSPTYSSYEQYF. The DNA of the CDR3 is TGTGCCAGCAGCCCGACCTACAGCTCCTACGAGCAGTACTTC.

This CDR3 is CASSRSPGGQFF. Written as DNA, the CDR3 is TGCGCCAGCAGCCGGAGCCCGGGAGGGCAGTTCTTC. The chain carries TRBV5-1 and TRBJ2-1, with 7 bases identical to TRBD2. The germline CDR1 and CDR2 sequences are SGHRS and YFSETQ. The CDR3 runs 12 residues. The J segment lost 12 bases and the V segment lost 4 bases, leaving 7 bases of the junction unmatched.

The chain joins TRBV19 to TRBJ1-3; D is undetermined. V gave up 7 bases and J gave up 3 bases, with 7 bases separating them. The CDR3 is made up of 12 amino acids. Germline V gene lookup returns CDR1 LNHDA and CDR2 SQIVND (reference sequence). The CDR3 reads CASTGFGNTIYF. Here the CDR3 DNA reads TGTGCCAGTACAGGTTTTGGAAACACCATATATTTT.

This chain links TRBV2 with TRBJ1-5; D is perhaps TRBD1 (6 bases). Germline V gene sequence: CDR1 SNHLY, CDR2 FYNNEI. V was shortened by 5 bases and J by 1 base, with 12 bases between the two germline ends. The CDR3 extends over 15 amino acids. The CDR3 here is CASSSDRTSNQPQHF. The CDR3 nucleotides are TGTGCCAGCAGTTCAGACAGGACGAGCAATCAGCCCCAGCATTTT.

The chain links TRBV9 to TRBJ1-4, with a possible D match to TRBD1 (6 bases). CDR1 is SGDLS and CDR2 is YYNGEE in the germline V gene. V was cut by 6 bases and J by 5 bases, with 11 bases left in between. The CDR3 is 13 amino acids. Here the CDR3 DNA reads TGTGCCAGCACAACAGGGCCGAATGAAAAACTGTTTTTT. It specifies CASTTGPNEKLFF.

This clone came up a few times. The chain employs TRBV19 and TRBJ1-1; 8 nucleotides agree with TRBD1. Germline CDR1 and CDR2: LNHDA and SQIVND (reference sequence). V lost 4 bases to trimming and J lost 9 bases; unmatched junction nucleotides: 7. This CDR3 is 13 amino acids long. The CDR3 loop reads CASSTNGQGKAFF. The CDR3 nucleotides are TGTGCCAGTAGTACTAACGGACAGGGAAAAGCTTTCTTT.